This T cell receptor (beta chain) was recorded in a study of shared clonotypes between healthy human individuals (dated by TCRdb to about 2020). At the level of the whole study: Three men and a couple of women, aged 18 to 49 years, made up the cohort. Per donor, three plates each were used for CD4 naive and CD4 memory, two for CD8 naive, and one for CD8 memory. To estimate repertoire size and how much clonotypes are shared between individuals, the study performed deep sequencing of blood TCR repertoires from about 5 healthy adults. To increase sequencing depth and limit assay-specific biases, different laboratories used diverse techniques to prepare libraries and sequence TCR repertoires. Each donor's leukapheresis produced roughly between roughly 0.85 and 10 billion PBMCs.

CD8 naive samples were CD45RO-negative cells positively selected for CCR7, giving a CD45RA+CCR7+ population that excluded TemRA cells. The donors were healthy, HIV-negative adults who had no recently reported acute infections or vaccinations. Only Caucasian adults living in Nashville, Tennessee, USA were represented among the donors. Blood was collected by leukapheresis, and PBMCs were isolated by Ficoll-Histopaque density gradient centrifugation and then cryopreserved in liquid nitrogen vapor phase. Analytical flow cytometry was used to check the purity and quantity of each magnetically sorted T cell population. Genomic DNA was isolated from each sorted fraction and quantified by UV absorbance on a Nanodrop 2000c. The investigation overall reported the following: Pairwise subsampling indicated that sequencing depth was expected to affect the degree of clonotype sharing among donors. The genetic and exposure-history diversity represented was limited by the small number of donors. Across a handful of donors, approximately 5% of naive CD4, roughly 3.8% of naive CD8, around 2.1% of memory CD4, and about 0.44% of memory CD8 clonotypes were shared. Incomplete sequencing was indicated by rarefaction of sorted-subset datasets, despite the large sequencing depth. Compared with non-shared clonotypes, clonotypes shared by all four sorted-subset donors had higher generation probabilities. Sampling was limited to blood, and TCR repertoires in tissue likely differ from TCR repertoires in blood. Naive subsets generally had larger estimated clonotype richness than memory subsets did.

As to this clone: Its specific antigen is unknown. No much larger clone is present one base from it, and per-base qualities are unavailable. Additional DNA sequences in this sample encode the identical CDR3.

Counted from cysteine to phenylalanine, this CDR3 has 12 amino acids. The read is trimmed to its CDR3 DNA, 36 bases read in frame from base 1. V is clipped by 5 bases and J by 0 bases, and the sequence between their germline boundaries is 6 bases long. The germline V gene sets CDR1 to SGHRS and CDR2 to YFSETQ. TCR CDR3 regions were amplified from genomic DNA by multiplex PCR using the deep immunoSEQ assay. For each cell subset, the extracted genomic DNA was distributed evenly across all wells of several immunoSEQ 96-well plates, and each plate served as one replicate. Each replicate PCR for sorted subsets received about 220 ng genomic DNA, equal to about 30,000 T cell genomes. Purified libraries were quantified with a Qubit 3.0 fluorometer, sized on a Bioanalyzer 2100, and re-quantified with the KAPA Library Quantification kit. Every immunoSEQ 96-well plate was sequenced on a separate single-read 150-cycle Illumina NextSeq 550 flow cell. Regarding the original processing steps: Because only junctional sequences without quality scores were contained in the immunoSEQ output, filtering matching that applied to full-length reads could not be performed. Sequences were annotated with PyIR, a Python wrapper for IgBLAST v1.9, using IMGT germline references to assign V/J genes and CDR3. Any read was removed if the V/J assignment was weak (E-value above 1e-6), the CDR3 was missing, or the read contained stop codons, out-of-frame junctions, or ambiguous translated residues. A V3J clonotype was defined by an identical inferred V gene, J gene, and CDR3 amino acid sequence. Percentage overlap between repertoires was computed as shared unique clonotypes divided by the size of the smaller repertoire. RTK rarefaction, the Chao1 estimator, and Recon v2.1 estimates of unobserved clonotypes were used to assess repertoire richness. For all TCRbeta clonotypes obtained by the gDNA method from several donors, generation probabilities were computed with OLGA. Here the immuneACCESS table is served through TCRdb, limited to in-frame sequences with V and J called. Missing clones are a known gap in these copies; in checked studies unresolved V genes cover under half, and the rest lacks a known reason. Clone size and V and J calls were adopted from that table, with D and trimming inferred from the DNA. The sample contains roughly 2.1 million clones, 93% of them found a single time. In total, the top ten clones hold more than 1.5% of the sample.

This sequence originates from a man aged 18 to 29 in good health. Some clones in this sample may be carry-over from other donors' samples. The sequenced material came from naive CD8+ T cells from PBMCs. What the cell subset or site label conveys for this sample: CD45RA+CCR7+. In this chain, TRBV5-1 is recombined with TRBJ2-7, and possibly TRBD1, on 6 matching bases. The CDR3 sequence is CASRDSSYEQYF. The DNA is as follows: TGCGCCAGCAGGGACAGCTCCTACGAGCAGTACTTC.